A single T cell receptor beta chain is shown here with its context. The data belong to a study of identical twins. TCRdb called the 5' RACE reads again in MiXCR, with one record for every CDR3 protein. This table holds 1.5 million to 2 million distinct CDR3 sequences, around 29% found once. Specimen: cord blood. This clonotype was sampled from a newborn girl in good health.

The CDR3: CASSALRGVEQYF. CDR3 nucleotides: TGTGCCAGCAGCGCCCTCAGGGGTGTCGAGCAGTACTTC. This rearrangement joins TRBV5-6 to TRBJ2-7, with D possibly being TRBD1 (6 bases). V lost 4 bases, J lost 6 bases, and 14 bases lay in between. Germline V lookup: CDR1 SGHDT, CDR2 YYEEEE. The length of the CDR3 is 13 residues.